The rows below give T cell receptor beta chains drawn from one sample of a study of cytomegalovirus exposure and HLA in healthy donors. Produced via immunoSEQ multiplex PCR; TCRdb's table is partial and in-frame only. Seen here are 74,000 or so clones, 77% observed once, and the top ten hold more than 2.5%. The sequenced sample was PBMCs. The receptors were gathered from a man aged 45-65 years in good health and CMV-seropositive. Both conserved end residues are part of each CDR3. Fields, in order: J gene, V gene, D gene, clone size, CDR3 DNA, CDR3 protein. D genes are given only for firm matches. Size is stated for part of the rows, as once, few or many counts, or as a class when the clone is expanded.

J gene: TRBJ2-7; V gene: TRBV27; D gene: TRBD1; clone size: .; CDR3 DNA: TGTGCCAGCAGTTTATCGCCGGGACAGGGTATTTACGAGCAGTACTTC; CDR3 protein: CASSLSPGQGIYEQYF
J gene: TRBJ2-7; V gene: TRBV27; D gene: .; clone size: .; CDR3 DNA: TGTGCCAGCAGCGCCATAGGGACTTCCTACGAGCAGTACTTC; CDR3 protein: CASSAIGTSYEQYF
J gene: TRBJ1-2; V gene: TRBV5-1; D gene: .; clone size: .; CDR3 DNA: TGCGCCAGCAGCTTGGACAGCAACTATGGCTACACCTTC; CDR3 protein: CASSLDSNYGYTF
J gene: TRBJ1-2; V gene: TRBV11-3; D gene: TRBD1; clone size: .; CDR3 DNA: TGTGCCAGCAGCCCTGGACAGGGCGACTATGGCTACACCTTC; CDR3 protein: CASSPGQGDYGYTF
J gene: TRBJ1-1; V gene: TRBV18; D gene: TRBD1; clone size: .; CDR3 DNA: TGTGCCAGCTCACTCGGACAGGGCCAAATGAACACTGAAGCTTTCTTT; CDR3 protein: CASSLGQGQMNTEAFF
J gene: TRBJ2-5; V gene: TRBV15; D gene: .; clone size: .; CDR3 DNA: TGTGCCACCAGCAGAGATGGCCAGGCAATCCAAGAGACCCAGTACTTC; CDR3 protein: CATSRDGQAIQETQYF
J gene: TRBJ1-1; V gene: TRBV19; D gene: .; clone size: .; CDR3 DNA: TGTGCCAGTAGTATTGGGCGCACCGACACTGAAGCTTTCTTT; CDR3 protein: CASSIGRTDTEAFF
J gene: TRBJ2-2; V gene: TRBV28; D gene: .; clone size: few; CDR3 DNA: TGTGCCAGCAGTCCAGGGAAAGAGGCCGGGGAGCTGTTTTTT; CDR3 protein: CASSPGKEAGELFF
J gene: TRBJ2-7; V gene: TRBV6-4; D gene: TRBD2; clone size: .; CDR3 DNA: TGTGCCAGCAGATTGGGACTAGTTTACGAGCAGTACTTC; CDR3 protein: CASRLGLVYEQYF
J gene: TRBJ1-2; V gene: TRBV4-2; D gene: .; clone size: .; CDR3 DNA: TGTGCCAGCAGCCAAGTCCCCCGGGACTCCCCTTACTATGGCTACACCTTC; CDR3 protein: CASSQVPRDSPYYGYTF
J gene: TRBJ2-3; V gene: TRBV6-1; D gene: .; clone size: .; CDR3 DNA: TGTGCCAGCAGTGAATCTGATACGCAGTATTTT; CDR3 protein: CASSESDTQYF